These 24 T cell receptor beta chains originate from one sample sequenced in a study of cytomegalovirus exposure and HLA in healthy donors. Primers: 60 Vbeta forward and 13 Jbeta reverse. Sequencing was performed with immunoSEQ multiplex PCR; in TCRdb, only in-frame clones are kept and a portion is missing. The table lists roughly 120,000 clones, roughly 80% of them singletons, with 0.2% to 0.3% in the top ten. Sequencing used PBMCs. Receptors originate from a man in his fifties or sixties in good health and CMV-seronegative.

This chain joins TRBV30 and TRBJ1-1, with no clear D. Trimming left V 1 base short and J 4 bases short, with 10 bases between. This CDR3 contains 13 residues. Germline lookup yields CDR1 GTSNPN and CDR2 SVGIG (reference sequence). The CDR3 spells CAWSDDEVTEAFF. The CDR3, as DNA: TGTGCCTGGAGTGACGATGAGGTCACTGAAGCTTTCTTT. The full variable domain, in which reference TRBV30 and TRBJ1-1 provide the parts outside the CDR3, is SQTIHQWPATLVQPVGSPLSLECTVEGTSNPNLYWYRQAAGRGLQLLFYSVGIGQISSEVPQNLSASRPQDRQFILSSKKLLLSDSGFYLCAWSDDEVTEAFFGQGTRLTVV.

Here the CDR3 DNA reads TGTGCCAGCAGTGCGATATGGGGGACATCCCCCGCCGAGCAGTACTTC. Its translation is CASSAIWGTSPAEQYF. The V and J genes are TRBV6-1 and TRBJ2-7, with D possibly being TRBD1 (6 bases). Germline CDR1 reads MNHNS; CDR2 reads SASEGT. The ends were cut back, 4 bases at V and 6 bases at J, with 22 bases in the middle. CDR3 size: 16 residues.

The DNA for the CDR3 is TGTGCCAGCAGCCCCCCGGAGGGGTCAAATGAGCAGTTCTTC. Translated, it gives CASSPPEGSNEQFF. V usage is TRBV28 and J usage is TRBJ2-1; perhaps TRBD2 as D (6 bases). The CDR3 loop spans 14 amino acids. Germline V gene data show CDR1 as MDHEN and CDR2 as SYDVKM. V lost 6 bases and J 7 bases, leaving 16 bases between the germline ends. Using reference TRBV28 and TRBJ2-1 for the parts outside the CDR3, the full variable domain is DVKVTQSSRYLVKRTGEKVFLECVQDMDHENMFWYRQDPGLGLRLIYFSYDVKMKEKGDIPEGYSVSREKKERFSLILESASTNQTSMYLCASSPPEGSNEQFFGPGTRLTVL.

In its sample, this clone was seen a few times. The genes are TRBV4-3 and TRBJ2-1, with 8 bases matching TRBD2. CDR1 is LGHNA, CDR2 YSLEER, per germline. V lost 6 bases and J lost 8; bases outside the gene matches: 9. This CDR3 region has 14 residues. CDR3 sequence reads: CASSGGLAGHEQFF. CDR3 bases: TGCGCCAGCAGTGGGGGGCTAGCGGGCCATGAGCAGTTCTTC.

The rearrangement uses TRBV28 and TRBJ1-4; D unresolved. Germline loops: CDR1 MDHEN, CDR2 SYDVKM. The CDR3 is 14 amino acids. Trimming shortened V by 4 bases and J by 3 bases, and 9 bases separated the two germline ends. The CDR3 nucleotides are TGTGCCAGCAGTTCGCGGTGGGCTAATGAAAAACTGTTTTTT. Protein product: CASSSRWANEKLFF. The full variable domain, its missing parts supplied by reference TRBV28 and TRBJ1-4, is DVKVTQSSRYLVKRTGEKVFLECVQDMDHENMFWYRQDPGLGLRLIYFSYDVKMKEKGDIPEGYSVSREKKERFSLILESASTNQTSMYLCASSSRWANEKLFFGSGTQLSVL.

This clone was seen a few times. CDR3 nucleotides: TGTGCCAGCTCACTCAAATCCTACGAGCAGTACTTC. It translates to CASSLKSYEQYF. This rearrangement joins TRBV18 to TRBJ2-7; D not resolved. Germline loops: CDR1 KGHSH, CDR2 LQKENI. This CDR3 region has 12 residues. V lost 4 bases and J 1 base, leaving 5 bases between the germline ends. Full variable domain (missing parts from reference TRBV18 and TRBJ2-7): NAGVMQNPRHLVRRRGQEARLRCSPMKGHSHVYWYRQLPEEGLKFMVYLQKENIIDESGMPKERFSAEFPKEGPSILRIQQVVRGDSAAYFCASSLKSYEQYFGPGTRLTVT.

The chain uses TRBV7-2 and TRBJ2-3; D is uncertain. Between the trimmed V and J ends, which lost 5 bases and 2 bases, there was a span of 17 bases. The germline V gene has CDR1 SGHTA and CDR2 FQGNSA. The CDR3 loop spans 16 amino acids. As DNA, the CDR3 is TGTGCCAGCAGCCTGGATTATAGCCCCGTCACAGATACGCAGTATTTT. Encoded protein: CASSLDYSPVTDTQYF.

The chain links TRBV5-1 to TRBJ2-1; 12 bases are shared with TRBD2. The CDR3 runs to 17 residues. Germline values: CDR1 SGHRS, CDR2 YFSETQ. J was trimmed by 5 bases and V by 4 bases; bases with no gene match: 10. The CDR3 protein is CASSGLALAGGNNEQFF. As DNA, the CDR3 is TGCGCCAGCAGCGGTCTGGCCCTAGCGGGGGGGAACAATGAGCAGTTCTTC. Looking up the rest from reference TRBV5-1 and TRBJ2-1 gives the full variable domain: KAGVTQTPRYLIKTRGQQVTLSCSPISGHRSVSWYQQTPGQGLQFLFEYFSETQRNKGNFPGRFSGRQFSNSRSEMNVSTLELGDSALYLCASSGLALAGGNNEQFFGPGTRLTVL.

The chain joins TRBV9 to TRBJ2-3, with 7 bases lining up with TRBD2. This CDR3 spans 19 amino acids. Germline V gene sequence: CDR1 SGDLS, CDR2 YYNGEE. The V gene end was trimmed by 1 base and the J gene end by 0 bases; junction bases not matched to a gene: 14. This CDR3 is CASSVSIPAAGVSTDTQYF. The CDR3 region has the DNA TGTGCCAGCAGCGTAAGCATCCCGGCGGCGGGAGTTAGCACAGATACGCAGTATTTT.

The rearrangement links TRBV7-9 to TRBJ1-2; TRBD1 is a possible D gene (6 bases). The CDR3 runs to 14 residues. V was clipped by 8 bases and J by 2 bases, with 15 bases between them. Germline loops: CDR1 SEHNR, CDR2 FQNEAQ (reference sequence). The CDR3: CASLRQDSNYGYTF. The CDR3 DNA reads as TGTGCCAGCCTCCGCCAGGACAGCAACTATGGCTACACCTTC.

This clone was seen a few times. The chain carries TRBV6-5 and TRBJ1-2; weak D call: TRBD1 (6 bases). CDR3 length: 14 amino acids. V was shortened by 4 bases and J by 3 bases, with 12 bases between the two germline ends. Germline CDR1 and CDR2: MNHEY and SVGAGI. CDR3 nucleotide sequence: TGTGCCAGCAGTTCCGAGGACAGCCACTATGGCTACACCTTC. Amino acids: CASSSEDSHYGYTF.

This rearrangement joins TRBV18 to TRBJ1-1; D is unresolved. This CDR3 is 16 amino acids long. Trimming took 0 bases from V and 0 from J, leaving 11 bases between them. Germline V gene data show CDR1 as KGHSH and CDR2 as LQKENI. The DNA for the CDR3 is TGTGCCAGCTCACCACCGTTGGCAGTTCTGAACACTGAAGCTTTCTTT. Protein sequence: CASSPPLAVLNTEAFF. The full variable domain, completed using reference TRBV18 and TRBJ1-1, is NAGVMQNPRHLVRRRGQEARLRCSPMKGHSHVYWYRQLPEEGLKFMVYLQKENIIDESGMPKERFSAEFPKEGPSILRIQQVVRGDSAAYFCASSPPLAVLNTEAFFGQGTRLTVV.

The rearrangement joins TRBV18 to TRBJ2-5; a weak D match, TRBD2 (6 bases). The V end was cut by 3 bases, the J end by 2 bases, with 7 bases between. This CDR3 spans 13 amino acids. CDR1 is KGHSH and CDR2 is LQKENI in the germline V gene. The CDR3 DNA reads TGTGCCAGCTCACCGGGACTTCAAGAGACCCAGTACTTC. Its translation: CASSPGLQETQYF.

This rearrangement joins TRBV28 to TRBJ2-1; D is unclear. The germline V and J ends were trimmed by 2 bases and 6 bases, with 14 bases remaining between them. The germline V gene has CDR1 MDHEN and CDR2 SYDVKM. This CDR3 spans 15 amino acids. CDR3 sequence (DNA): TGTGCCAGCAGTTTAGCCGGCAGGAAGACCAATGAGCAGTTCTTC. It is translated as CASSLAGRKTNEQFF.

The chain has TRBV13 and TRBJ1-1; possible D gene TRBD1, 5 bases. In germline, CDR1 is PRHDT, CDR2 FYEKMQ (reference sequence). The CDR3 totals 13 residues. The germline V and J ends were trimmed by 5 bases and 11 bases, with 18 bases remaining between them. The CDR3 spells CASSPPPGFLAFF. CDR3 bases: TGTGCCAGCAGCCCCCCCCCAGGGTTCTTGGCTTTCTTT.

In its sample, this clone was seen a few times. V is TRBV6-1 and J is TRBJ1-1; possible D gene TRBD1, 5 bases. Trimming shortened V by 7 bases and J by 1 base, and 10 bases separated the two germline ends. Per the germline V gene, CDR1 is MNHNS and CDR2 is SASEGT. The CDR3 totals 13 residues. The CDR3 DNA reads TGTGCCAGCACCCTCGACAGGAACACTGAAGCTTTCTTT. The encoded protein is CASTLDRNTEAFF.

The chain carries TRBV7-2 and TRBJ2-7; D is perhaps TRBD2 (6 bases). Germline-derived CDR1 and CDR2 are SGHTA and FQGNSA. CDR3 length: 18 amino acids. The V end was cut by 0 bases, the J end by 1 base, with 19 bases between. CDR3 sequence (DNA): TGTGCCAGCAGCTTAGCTCGTCGGGGGAGGTCCTCATCCTACGAGCAGTACTTC. This gives the protein CASSLARRGRSSSYEQYF.

The CDR3 sequence: CASSLDGRPSGNTEAFF. CDR3 coding DNA: TGCGCCAGCAGCTTGGATGGCCGACCTTCGGGGAACACTGAAGCTTTCTTT. This rearrangement joins TRBV5-1 to TRBJ1-1; D gene unclear. Germline assignment: CDR1 SGHRS and CDR2 YFSETQ. This CDR3 is 17 amino acids long. Trimming cost V 0 bases and J 1 base, with 16 bases left between them.

This chain joins TRBV5-1 and TRBJ2-7; a weak D match, TRBD2 (5 bases). CDR3 length equals 14 residues. Germline CDR1 SGHRS, CDR2 YFSETQ. V dropped 4 bases and J dropped 3 bases, with 14 bases sitting between them. DNA for the CDR3: TGCGCCAGCAGCCCCGGGAAGGGAAACTACGAGCAGTACTTC. Translating gives CASSPGKGNYEQYF.

The chain recombines TRBV7-3 with TRBJ1-1; D is unclear. This CDR3 is 14 amino acids long. Between the trimmed V and J ends, which lost 3 bases and 2 bases, there was a span of 10 bases. Germline V gene sequence: CDR1 SGHTA, CDR2 FQGTGA. For the CDR3, the DNA is TGTGCCAGCAGCTTGGGGAGCACCAACACTGAAGCTTTCTTT. This translates into CASSLGSTNTEAFF.

The rearrangement links TRBV30 to TRBJ2-7; 9 bases are shared with TRBD1. CDR3 length: 13 amino acids. CDR1 and CDR2 from the germline V gene are GTSNPN and SVGIG (reference sequence). With V trimmed by 3 bases and J by 2 bases, 2 bases remained unmatched. The chain's CDR3 is CAWRGQGAYEQYF. The CDR3 bases are TGTGCCTGGAGGGGACAGGGAGCCTACGAGCAGTACTTC.

This rearrangement joins TRBV7-2 to TRBJ2-3, with no clear D. The germline V gene encodes CDR1 SGHTA and CDR2 FQGNSA. The CDR3 extends over 12 amino acids. Trimming left V 4 bases short and J 4 bases short, with 6 bases between. CDR3 in DNA: TGTGCCAGCAGCTCCAATTCAGATACGCAGTATTTT. It codes for CASSSNSDTQYF.

This clone has only one observation. This sequence joins TRBV19 and TRBJ2-3; D is uncertain. Trimming cost V 1 base and J 1 base, with 12 bases left between them. Germline CDR1 and CDR2: LNHDA and SQIVND (reference sequence). CDR3 length: 16 residues. CDR3 in DNA: TGTGCCAGTAGTATAGCCAATGCGGCAGGCACAGATACGCAGTATTTT. Protein sequence: CASSIANAAGTDTQYF.

DNA of the CDR3: TGTGCCAGCAGCCCATCGAGAGGAGGTGAGCAGTTCTTC. Amino acids: CASSPSRGGEQFF. The gene calls are TRBV9 and TRBJ2-1; tentatively, D is TRBD2 (5 bases). Between the trimmed V and J ends, which lost 4 bases and 9 bases, there was a span of 14 bases. The CDR3 spans 13 residues. Germline CDR1 reads SGDLS; CDR2 reads YYNGEE.